This TCR beta chain was identified in a study of breast tumors, draining lymph nodes, adjacent tissues. Overall study findings and caveats: Tumor repertoires ranked between lymph nodes and nontumor tissue in diversity, with V and J gene preferences. The data were judged consistent with most tumor T cells coming from lymph node and expanding in tumor.

This clonotype was detected many times. The antigen is undetermined. TCRdb re-called the multiplex PCR reads with MiXCR, one entry per CDR3 protein. The sample records around 140,000 distinct CDR3 sequences, approximately 20% being singletons. Samples came from axillary lymph nodes draining the breast cancer. In germline, CDR1 is SNHLY, CDR2 FYNNEI. CDR3 size: 14 residues. V was clipped by 4 bases and J by 2 bases, with 11 bases between them. The origin of this receptor is a female donor with breast cancer. Some clones in this sample may be carry-over from other donors' samples. V is TRBV2 and J is TRBJ2-5, with unresolved D. Sequenced sample: axillary lymph node tissue. In DNA, the CDR3 is TGTGCCAGCAGTGTCCCTCCTGCGCAAGAGACCCAGTACTTC. Its protein product is CASSVPPAQETQYF.